This TCR beta chain derives from a study of shared clonotypes between healthy human individuals. Whole-study context: Serving as donors were two women and three men, whose ages spanned 18 to 49. Whole-study findings and limits: Clonotype sharing across a few donors was observed for around 5% of naive CD4 clonotypes.

Of note for this clone: The antigen remains unidentified. The sample carries other DNA sequences with the same CDR3.

The CDR3 is made up of 12 amino acids. Germline CDR1 reads SQVTM; CDR2 reads ANQGSEA. V was cut by 4 bases and J by 2 bases, with 8 bases left in between. Method: immunoSEQ multiplex PCR; TCRdb's copy keeps in-frame clones and lacks some. The sample lists approximately 2.1 million clones, approximately 93% occurring once. This TCR came from a young man in good health. Some clones in this sample may be carry-over from other donors' samples. J is TRBJ1-1 and V is TRBV29-1; a weak D match, TRBD1 (5 bases). The sample consisted of naive CD4+ T cells from PBMCs. The subset: CD45RA+ positively selected. The CDR3 loop is CSVGQGNTEAFF. In nucleotides, the CDR3 is TGCAGCGTTGGGCAGGGAAACACTGAAGCTTTCTTT.